Shown below are 8 T cell receptor beta chains from a single sample sequenced in a study of T-cell memory formation after mild COVID-19. One entry per CDR3 protein results from TCRdb running MiXCR on the 5' RACE reads. The sample yields a few hundred thousand distinct CDR3 sequences, roughly 15% seen once. The specimen was PBMCs or a T cell subset sorted from them (not recorded which). The receptors stem from a man between 18 and 35 years old who had mild COVID-19 (a few samples of this study predate the infection). Cell type and time point are not known.

This clonotype was counted at least ten times. This CDR3 is CASSGQGKDTQYF. CDR3 sequence (DNA): TGTGCCAGCAGCGGACAGGGGAAAGATACGCAGTATTTT. The chain recombines TRBV7-9 with TRBJ2-3; the match to TRBD1 covers 9 bases. The J segment lost 5 bases and the V segment lost 5 bases, leaving 2 bases of the junction unmatched. The CDR3 consists of 13 residues. Germline-derived CDR1 and CDR2 are SEHNR and FQNEAQ (reference sequence).

This clonotype appeared a few times. This sequence joins TRBV6-5 and TRBJ1-1, with D possibly TRBD1 on 5 matching bases. Germline values: CDR1 MNHEY, CDR2 SVGAGI. There are 14 residues in the CDR3. V lost 5 bases and J lost 4, with 14 bases in between. The CDR3 DNA reads as TGTGCCAGCAGTCCTTCCTGGGGGTTCACTGAAGCTTTCTTT. This encodes CASSPSWGFTEAFF.

The CDR3 DNA is TGCAGTGCTAGACTCCCCCATGGCTACACCTTC. Its protein product is CSARLPHGYTF. V gene TRBV20-1 combines with J gene TRBJ1-2; the D is unclear. The CDR3 is 11 amino acids. Germline CDR1 reads DFQATT; CDR2 reads SNEGSKA (reference sequence). V was cut by 2 bases and J by 6 bases, with 7 bases left in between.

The CDR3 loop reads CASSVGVLSGYTF. For the CDR3, the DNA is TGTGCCAGCAGTGTAGGGGTACTCTCTGGCTACACCTTC. The rearrangement joins TRBV6-1 to TRBJ1-2; tentatively, D is TRBD1 (5 bases). The CDR3 is made up of 13 amino acids. Trimming stripped 4 bases from V and 7 bases from J, with 13 bases between. Germline V gives CDR1 MNHNS, CDR2 SASEGT.

The rearrangement uses TRBV12-3 or TRBV12-4 and TRBJ2-3, with TRBD2 matching over 10 bases. The V and J ends lost 4 bases and 2 bases, in that order; junction bases with no gene match: 6. The CDR3 totals 16 residues. CDR3 loop: CASSYRSGGPTDTQYF. The CDR3 DNA sequence: TGTGCCAGCAGTTACCGTAGCGGGGGGCCCACAGATACGCAGTATTTT.

This clonotype was seen repeatedly, ten times or more. This chain uses TRBV5-1 with TRBJ2-5; 7 bases line up with TRBD2. The CDR3 length is 16 residues. Germline V CDR1 and CDR2: SGHRS, YFSETQ. V lost 1 base and J lost 5; bases outside the gene matches: 11. This chain's CDR3 is CASSLSGASSGETQYF. The CDR3 DNA reads as TGCGCCAGCAGCTTGAGCGGGGCTTCCTCGGGGGAGACCCAGTACTTC.

This clonotype was observed at least ten times. The V call is TRBV5-1, the J call TRBJ1-5; TRBD1 is a possible D gene (5 bases). V was trimmed by 4 bases and J by 7 bases, leaving 15 bases between them. Germline assignment: CDR1 SGHRS and CDR2 YFSETQ. CDR3 size: 14 residues. The CDR3 reads CASSEMAGKQPQHF. The CDR3 DNA is TGCGCCAGCAGCGAAATGGCAGGGAAGCAGCCCCAGCATTTT.

Only a few counts were recorded for this clonotype. The J gene is TRBJ2-1, the V gene TRBV6-2 or TRBV6-3; D remains unclear. CDR1 MNHEY and CDR2 SVGEGT come from the germline V gene. Trimming cost V 5 bases and J 8 bases, with 13 bases left between them. The CDR3 runs 13 residues. CDR3 in DNA: TGTGCCAGCAGTGTTCAGGAGCGAGATGAGCAGTTCTTC. It codes for CASSVQERDEQFF.